This TCR beta chain was captured in a study of early T cells in non-severe SARS-CoV-2 infection. Unmatched junction bases numbered 6, after V lost 5 bases and J lost 2 bases. Per germline, CDR1 MDHEN and CDR2 SYDVKM. The CDR3 contains 16 residues. Study-level points and caveats: Anti-spike CD8 responses were favored by VDJdb matching, which missed private and CD4 specificities.

TCRdb re-analysed the 5' RACE reads in MiXCR, keeping a single row per CDR3 protein. The data contain roughly 35,000 distinct CDR3 sequences, 5.3% of them singletons. This clonotype was recorded many times. Its antigen is currently unknown. Sample: whole blood. The origin of this receptor is an adult who was a healthcare worker with PCR-confirmed SARS-CoV-2 infection or an uninfected control (not recorded which). The chain has TRBV28 and TRBJ2-7, with 13 bases aligning to TRBD2. The CDR3 DNA is TGTGCCAGCAGTCCTACTAGCGGGAGGGCGACCTACGAGCAGTACTTC. Translated: CASSPTSGRATYEQYF.